Below, one T cell receptor (beta chain) is given with its context. This sample was taken from a study of T cell changes during pregnancy in multiple sclerosis. Using immunoSEQ multiplex PCR, the repertoire was profiled, and TCRdb retains in-frame clones only, with some absent. Here the sample spans about 40,000 clones, about 90% being singletons. V lost 4 bases, J lost 5 bases, and 16 bases lay in between. Germline loops: CDR1 SGHRS, CDR2 YFSETQ. The CDR3 consists of 15 residues. This chain uses TRBV5-1 with TRBJ1-5, with TRBD1 as a possible D gene (6 bases). This receptor was obtained from a female donor with multiple sclerosis, enrolled in a pregnancy study. The sequenced sample was CD4+ T cells from peripheral blood mononuclear cells, obtained before pregnancy. The CDR3 protein is CASSMGGGMDQPQHF. CDR3 coding DNA: TGCGCCAGCAGCATGGGGGGGGGCATGGATCAGCCCCAGCATTTT. Complete variable domain (other parts from reference TRBV5-1 and TRBJ1-5): KAGVTQTPRYLIKTRGQQVTLSCSPISGHRSVSWYQQTPGQGLQFLFEYFSETQRNKGNFPGRFSGRQFSNSRSEMNVSTLELGDSALYLCASSMGGGMDQPQHFGDGTRLSIL.